Listed below are T cell receptor beta chains from one sample, sequenced in a study of control samples from healthy donors and cancer patients. The table came from immunoSEQ multiplex PCR; TCRdb's copy has only in-frame clones and leaves some out. The table shows 170,000 or so clones, with over 80% occurring only once. Source material: blood. All receptors come from a young man in good health. The CDR3 runs from the conserved cysteine through the conserved F or W. Fields, in order: clone size, J gene, D gene, V gene, CDR3 DNA, CDR3 protein. D genes are given only for firm matches. Some rows mark clone size as missing; the rest say once, few, many or name a class of expanded clone.

>.|TRBJ1-1|.|TRBV3-1/TRBV3-2
TGTGCCAGCAGCCTACTGAATAAACTCAACACTGAAGCTTTCTTT
CASSLLNKLNTEAFF
>.|TRBJ2-1|TRBD2|TRBV12-3/TRBV12-4
TGTGCCAGCAGTTGGGCGGGGGGGAGGATGTTCTTC
CASSWAGGRMFF
>.|TRBJ2-1|TRBD1|TRBV19
TGTGCCAGTAGGGGGGACAGGGGATTTGAGGCTGAGCAGTTCTTC
CASRGDRGFEAEQFF
>once|TRBJ2-1|.|TRBV24-1
TGTGCCACCAGTGATCTTCCCCATGAGCAGTTCTTC
CATSDLPHEQFF
>.|TRBJ2-3|.|TRBV15
TGTGCCACCAGCCCCCCAGGTGCGATTTCAGATACGCAGTATTTT
CATSPPGAISDTQYF
>.|TRBJ2-2|TRBD1|TRBV10-3
TGTGCCATCAGCCCCGGGACAGGGCCCCCCGGGGAGCTGTTTTTT
CAISPGTGPPGELFF
>once|TRBJ2-7|.|TRBV7-2
TGTGCCAGCAGCCAATGGGGGTACCCCTACGAGCAGTACTTC
CASSQWGYPYEQYF
>.|TRBJ1-1|.|TRBV5-4
TGTGCCAGCAGCTCGGGACTTATGAACACTGAAGCTTTCTTT
CASSSGLMNTEAFF
>.|TRBJ2-3|TRBD2|TRBV3-1/TRBV3-2
TGTGCCAGCAGACCTAGCGGGGGGGCCATAAATACGCAGTATTTT
CASRPSGGAINTQYF
>.|TRBJ1-4|TRBD1|TRBV28
TGTGCCAGCAGTTCTCCGAGGACAGGGGTTGGTGAAAAACTGTTTTTT
CASSSPRTGVGEKLFF
>once|TRBJ2-7|.|TRBV5-1
TGCGCCAGCAGAAAGGGGCCTAGCGCTTCCTACGAGCAGTACTTC
CASRKGPSASYEQYF
>.|TRBJ1-4|.|TRBV5-1
TGCGCCCGCAGCCCGGGGGGGGGCGCGATCGGGGATGAAAAACTGTTTTTT
CARSPGGGAIGDEKLFF
>.|TRBJ1-1|.|TRBV19
TGTGCCAGTAGTAAACAGGGATATGAAGCTTTCTTT
CASSKQGYEAFF
>.|TRBJ1-3|TRBD1|TRBV9
TGTGCCAGCAGCATTACTGGAGGACAGGGGGCCGGAAACACCATATATTTT
CASSITGGQGAGNTIYF
>once|TRBJ1-5|TRBD1|TRBV6-5
TGTGCCAGCAGTACAGGGGGAGGCAATCAGCCCCAGCATTTT
CASSTGGGNQPQHF
>.|TRBJ1-1|.|TRBV9
TGTGCCAGCAGCCCCCGGGAGGGATTCACTGAAGCTTTCTTT
CASSPREGFTEAFF